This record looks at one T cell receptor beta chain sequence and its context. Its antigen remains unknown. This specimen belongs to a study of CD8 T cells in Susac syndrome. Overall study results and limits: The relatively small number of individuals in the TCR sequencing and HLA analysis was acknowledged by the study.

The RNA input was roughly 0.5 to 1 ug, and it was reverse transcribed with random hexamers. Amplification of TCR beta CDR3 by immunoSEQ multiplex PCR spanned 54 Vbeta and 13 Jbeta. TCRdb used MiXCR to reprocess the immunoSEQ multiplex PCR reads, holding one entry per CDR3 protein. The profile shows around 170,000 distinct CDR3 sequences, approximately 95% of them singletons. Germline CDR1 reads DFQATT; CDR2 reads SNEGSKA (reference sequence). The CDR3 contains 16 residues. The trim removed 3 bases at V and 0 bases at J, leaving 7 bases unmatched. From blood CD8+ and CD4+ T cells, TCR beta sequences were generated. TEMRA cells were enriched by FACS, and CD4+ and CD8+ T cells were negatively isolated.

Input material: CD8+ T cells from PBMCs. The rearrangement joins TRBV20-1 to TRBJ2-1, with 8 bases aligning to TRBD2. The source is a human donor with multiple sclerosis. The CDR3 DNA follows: TGCAGTGCTAGCCAGACTAGCGACTTCTCCTACAATGAGCAGTTCTTC. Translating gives CSASQTSDFSYNEQFF.